This TCR beta chain comes out of a study of T cell repertoires in cytomegalovirus infection. Study in general: Indications came from public TCR beta signatures; they pointed to CMV infection and to a matching HLA type.

TCRdb recomputed calls from the reads with MiXCR, one row per CDR3 protein. Of under 250,000 distinct CDR3 sequences listed, roughly 6.5% are singletons. This clonotype was recorded at least ten times. Its target is not known. The CDR3 extends over 13 amino acids. The V segment lost 5 bases and the J segment 4 bases; nucleotides outside the gene matches: 4. CDR1 and CDR2 (germline): LNHNV, YYDKDF (reference sequence). Study findings and constraints: Ex vivo, HLA-C-restricted CMV-specific TCR beta clonotypes prevailed over the rest of the response. Summed public TCR beta family frequency identified CMV carriers bearing the relevant HLA.

V is TRBV15 and J is TRBJ2-7, with TRBD1 identical over 8 bases. The receptor comes from a human donor in good health (CMV status not recorded). Some clones in this sample may be carry-over from other donors' samples. Input material: PBMCs. The CDR3 DNA is TGTGCCACCAGCCGGGACAGGCATTACGAGCAGTACTTC. Translating gives CATSRDRHYEQYF.